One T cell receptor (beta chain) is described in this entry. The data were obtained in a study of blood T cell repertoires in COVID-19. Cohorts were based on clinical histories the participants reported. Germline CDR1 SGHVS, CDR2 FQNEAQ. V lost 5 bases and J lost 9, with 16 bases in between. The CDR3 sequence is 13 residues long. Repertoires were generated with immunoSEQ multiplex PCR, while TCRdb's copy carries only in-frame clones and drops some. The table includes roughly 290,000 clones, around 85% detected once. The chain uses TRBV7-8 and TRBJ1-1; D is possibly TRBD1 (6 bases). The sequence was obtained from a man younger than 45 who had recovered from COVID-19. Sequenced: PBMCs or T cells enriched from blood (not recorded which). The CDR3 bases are TGTGCCAGCAGCCCTGGGGGCGGTCAAAAAGCTTTCTTT. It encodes CASSPGGGQKAFF.